The rows below give T cell receptor beta chains drawn from one sample of a study of blood T cell repertoires in COVID-19. Using immunoSEQ multiplex PCR, the repertoire was profiled, and TCRdb retains in-frame clones only, with some absent. The sample holds a few hundred thousand clones, 87% seen once. The sample taken for sequencing was peripheral blood. These receptors were taken from a young woman who had recovered from COVID-19. CDR3s include the opening cysteine and the closing phenylalanine or tryptophan. The order of the fields is CDR3 protein, CDR3 DNA, V gene, clone size, D gene, J gene. The D gene is left open where the match is weak. Clone sizes are given selectively: once, few, many, or a class where the clone is expanded.

CASSYSPGTGGTEAFF	TGTGCCAGCAGTTACTCCCCCGGGACAGGGGGCACTGAAGCTTTCTTT	TRBV6-2/TRBV6-3	.	TRBD1	TRBJ1-1
CASSYVQTTNEKLFF	TGTGCCAGCAGTTACGTCCAGACAACTAATGAAAAACTGTTTTTT	TRBV6-2/TRBV6-3	.	.	TRBJ1-4
CASSLEGSSGNIQYF	TGTGCCAGCAGCTTAGAGGGGTCCTCAGGGAACATTCAGTACTTC	TRBV7-9	.	.	TRBJ2-4
CASSQGQGFSEQYF	TGTGCCAGCTCCCAAGGACAGGGCTTCAGCGAGCAGTACTTC	TRBV18	.	TRBD1	TRBJ2-7
CASSRAGTRGDGYTF	TGTGCCAGCAGCCGGGCGGGGACGAGGGGCGATGGCTACACCTTC	TRBV3-1/TRBV3-2	once	.	TRBJ1-2
CASSEQQGNQPQHF	TGTGCCAGCAGTGAACAGCAGGGCAATCAGCCCCAGCATTTT	TRBV2	few	.	TRBJ1-5
CASSPNMNTEAFF	TGTGCCAGCAGTCCAAACATGAACACTGAAGCTTTCTTT	TRBV12-3/TRBV12-4	few	.	TRBJ1-1
CASSLGRRGQETQYF	TGTGCCAGCAGCTTAGGTCGGAGGGGACAAGAGACCCAGTACTTC	TRBV11-2	.	.	TRBJ2-5
CASSPARRQYF	TGTGCCAGCAGCCCAGCGCGTCGTCAGTACTTC	TRBV7-2	.	.	TRBJ2-7
CASSFGQDNEQFF	TGTGCCAGCTCATTCGGCCAGGACAATGAGCAGTTCTTC	TRBV18	.	.	TRBJ2-1
CASSFNPRLYGYTF	TGTGCCAGTAGTTTCAATCCCCGACTTTATGGCTACACCTTC	TRBV19	.	.	TRBJ1-2
CASSWTSNEQFF	TGTGCCAGCAGCTGGACTAGCAATGAGCAGTTCTTC	TRBV13	.	TRBD2	TRBJ2-1
CASSSRPGQTYNSPLHF	TGTGCCAGTAGTTCTCGCCCGGGACAGACTTATAATTCACCCCTCCACTTT	TRBV19	once	TRBD1	TRBJ1-6
CASSELKGARSGYTF	TGTGCCAGCAGCGAACTTAAGGGGGCGCGAAGTGGCTACACCTTC	TRBV7-9	.	TRBD1	TRBJ1-2
CASSITGDNEKLFF	TGTGCCAGTAGTATCACAGGGGATAATGAAAAACTGTTTTTT	TRBV19	.	TRBD1	TRBJ1-4
CASTDPLGQMNTEAFF	TGTGCCAGCACCGATCCACTGGGACAGATGAACACTGAAGCTTTCTTT	TRBV2	once	TRBD1	TRBJ1-1